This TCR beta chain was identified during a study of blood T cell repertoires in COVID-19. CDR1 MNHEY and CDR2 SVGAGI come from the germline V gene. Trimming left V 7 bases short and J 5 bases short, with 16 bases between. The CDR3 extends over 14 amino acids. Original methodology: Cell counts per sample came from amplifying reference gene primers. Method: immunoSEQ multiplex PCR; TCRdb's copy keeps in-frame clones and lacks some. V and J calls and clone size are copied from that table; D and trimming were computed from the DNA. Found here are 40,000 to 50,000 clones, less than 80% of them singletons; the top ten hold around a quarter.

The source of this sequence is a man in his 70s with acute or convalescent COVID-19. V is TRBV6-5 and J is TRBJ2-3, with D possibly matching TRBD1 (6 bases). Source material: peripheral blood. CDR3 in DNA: TGTGCCAGCATCGGACAGCTCCGAAAAGATACGCAGTATTTT. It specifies CASIGQLRKDTQYF.